This TCR beta chain was observed in a study of vaccination effects on CD4 cells after COVID-19. Before sequencing took place, the ViraFEST assay used viral peptide pools to expand antigen-specific CD4+ T cells. CD4+ T cell isolation took place after about 11 days of culture. The cohort was immunized with two doses of either the BNT162b2 or mRNA-1273 vaccine. In regard to this clone: The target antigen is unknown.

Germline CDR1 is LNHNV and CDR2 is YYDKDF (reference sequence). The CDR3 covers 16 residues. With 0 bases removed from V and 6 bases from J, the gap between germline ends came to 14 bases. Assay used: immunoSEQ multiplex PCR; TCRdb lists only in-frame clones, some missing. Among 75,000 to 100,000 clones listed, over 70% were seen once. Material: CD4+ T cells from PBMCs cultured with HCoV-OC43 spike peptides, obtained after COVID-19 vaccination. Subset here: HCoV-OC43 spike overlapping peptide pool stimulation. The TCR was taken from a human donor who received a COVID-19 vaccine. This rearrangement joins TRBV15 to TRBJ2-2; no firm D call. For the CDR3, the DNA is TGTGCCACCAGCAGAGATAAGAAGGAAAGGGCCGGGGAGCTGTTTTTT. Protein product: CATSRDKKERAGELFF.